These 9 T cell receptor beta chains were all obtained from the same sample, sequenced in a study of blood T cell repertoires in COVID-19. Assay: immunoSEQ multiplex PCR; the TCRdb copy retains only in-frame clones and omits some. The table shows approximately 29,000 clones, with 55% to 75% occurring only once. Sequenced input: peripheral blood. These receptors originate from a boy between 2 and 10 years old with active or convalescent COVID-19.

The chain couples TRBV9 to TRBJ2-3; 10 nucleotides agree with TRBD2. Germline CDR1 reads SGDLS; CDR2 reads YYNGEE. This CDR3 contains 18 residues. V was clipped by 4 bases and J by 0 bases; unmatched bases: 11. CDR3 residues: CASSPKGLADVSTDTQYF. In nucleotides, the CDR3 is TGTGCCAGCAGCCCTAAAGGACTAGCGGACGTAAGCACAGATACGCAGTATTTT. The full variable domain, completed using reference TRBV9 and TRBJ2-3, is DSGVTQTPKHLITATGQRVTLRCSPRSGDLSVYWYQQSLDQGLQFLIQYYNGEERAKGNILERFSAQQFPDLHSELNLSSLELGDSALYFCASSPKGLADVSTDTQYFGPGTRLTVL.

The V call is TRBV27, the J call TRBJ2-7; 13 bases are a match to TRBD2. This CDR3 is built from 17 residues. Losses at the gene ends were 6 bases for V and 1 base for J; bases not matched to a gene: 9. Per the germline V gene, CDR1 is MNHEY and CDR2 is SMNVEV (reference sequence). The CDR3 region is CASSPWTSGGTSYEQYF. CDR3 DNA sequence: TGTGCCAGCAGCCCCTGGACTAGCGGGGGAACTTCCTACGAGCAGTACTTC.

The rearrangement links TRBV5-4 to TRBJ2-3; no firm D call. Trimming shortened V by 4 bases and J by 1 base, and 10 bases separated the two germline ends. This CDR3 contains 14 residues. Germline CDR1 SGHNT, CDR2 YYREEE (reference sequence). The CDR3 loop is CASSLDWGTDTQYF. In DNA, the CDR3 is TGTGCCAGCAGCCTTGACTGGGGCACAGATACGCAGTATTTT. The entire variable domain, with the rest obtained from reference TRBV5-4 and TRBJ2-3, is as follows: ETGVTQSPTHLIKTRGQQVTLRCSSQSGHNTVSWYQQALGQGPQFIFQYYREEENGRGNFPPRFSGLQFPNYSSELNVNALELDDSALYLCASSLDWGTDTQYFGPGTRLTVL.

The rearrangement uses TRBV3-1 (or the pseudogene TRBV3-2) and TRBJ1-1, with 8 bases identical to TRBD1. J was trimmed by 1 base and V by 8 bases; bases with no gene match: 6. This CDR3 is built from 14 residues. Germline V gene sequence: CDR1 LGHDT, CDR2 YNNKEL (reference sequence). DNA of the CDR3: TGTGCCAGCTCTCGGGGACAGGCGAACACTGAAGCTTTCTTT. It codes for CASSRGQANTEAFF.

In this sample, this clone turned up a few times. The rearrangement joins TRBV27 to TRBJ1-4; TRBD1 aligns across 7 bases. J lost 13 bases, V lost 6 bases, and 8 bases had no gene match. The CDR3 has 12 residues. Germline V gene sequence: CDR1 MNHEY, CDR2 SMNVEV (reference sequence). CDR3 bases: TGTGCCAGCAGGGGACAGACCCCTAGACTGTTTTTT. Its translation: CASRGQTPRLFF. The variable domain in full, completed from reference TRBV27 and TRBJ1-4, reads EAQVTQNPRYLITVTGKKLTVTCSQNMNHEYMSWYRQDPGLGLRQIYYSMNVEVTDKGDVPEGYKVSRKEKRNFPLILESPSPNQTSLYFCASRGQTPRLFFGSGTQLSVL.

The genes are TRBV28 and TRBJ2-1; a weak D match, TRBD2 (6 bases). The CDR3 length is 14 residues. The V gene's germline CDR1 is MDHEN and CDR2 SYDVKM. The ends were cut back, 4 bases at V and 2 bases at J, with 9 bases in the middle. The CDR3 sequence is CASSYPGAYNEQFF. CDR3 DNA sequence: TGTGCCAGCAGTTATCCGGGGGCCTACAATGAGCAGTTCTTC.

The V and J genes are TRBV18 and TRBJ2-7; TRBD1 might be the D (9 bases). The CDR3 consists of 16 residues. The V end was cut by 4 bases, the J end by 5 bases, with 21 bases between. Germline V gives CDR1 KGHSH, CDR2 LQKENI. CDR3 in DNA: TGTGCCAGCTCACAGTTAGCGGGACAGGGCTGGGACGAGCAGTACTTC. It is translated as CASSQLAGQGWDEQYF.

This chain links TRBV5-1 with TRBJ2-7; TRBD1 aligns across 8 bases. After removal of 0 bases from V and 6 bases from J, the junction contained 11 bases not matched to a gene. Germline V lookup: CDR1 SGHRS, CDR2 YFSETQ. The CDR3 has 16 amino acids. CDR3 sequence: CASSLVGTGAFREQYF. In DNA form, the CDR3 reads TGCGCCAGCAGCTTGGTTGGGACAGGAGCTTTCCGCGAGCAGTACTTC.

The chain has TRBV5-6 and TRBJ1-4; D gene unclear. This CDR3 comprises 14 residues. Trimming took off 1 base at V and 8 bases at J, with 12 bases between the two ends. CDR1 is SGHDT and CDR2 is YYEEEE in the germline V gene. In nucleotides, the CDR3 is TGTGCCAGCAGCTTGTTGAGGAATGGGGAAAAACTGTTTTTT. This sequence encodes CASSLLRNGEKLFF.